The clone carrying this T cell receptor beta chain has just a few counts. The antigen is undetermined. The data stem from a study of post-analysis software for immune sequencing data. Overall study: The study covered relapsing-remitting, secondary progressive and progressive-relapsing courses of multiple sclerosis.

The TCR beta cDNA libraries carried unique molecular identifiers. T cells, about 0.9 to 11 million of them, yielded a few hundred thousand cDNA molecules. Using its own MiXCR run on the PCR reads, TCRdb lists one record per CDR3 protein. The sample shows a few hundred thousand distinct CDR3 sequences, about a third of them seen only once. In germline, CDR1 is SQVTM, CDR2 ANQGSEA. This CDR3 has 13 residues. V shed 7 bases and J shed 2 bases, with 14 bases lying between them. Whole-study findings and limits: Significantly lower normalized Chao1 diversity was found in patients with multiple sclerosis relative to controls. By F measure, strong co-clustering occurred among samples prepared in the same batch. Roughly 5 TRBV segments were significantly more frequent in patients than in controls. TRBV5-6, TRBV5-1 and TRBV20-1 were among these segments.

Material: blood. The sequence came from a girl aged 2-17 years with multiple sclerosis. The rearrangement uses TRBV29-1 and TRBJ1-1, with D uncertain. CDR3 in DNA: TGCAGCGCGGGGTGGAGATTTAACACTGAAGCTTTCTTT. The encoded protein is CSAGWRFNTEAFF.